The 25 T cell receptor beta chains listed next were all sequenced from one sample in a study of T cell repertoires in cytomegalovirus infection. TCRdb analysed the reads with MiXCR anew, one entry per CDR3 protein. This table has around 540,000 distinct CDR3 sequences, roughly a third appearing once. For these TCRs, the target antigens are not known. The source material was cultured PBMCs, sampled from culture after CMV antigen stimulation. Receptor source: a human donor in good health (CMV status not recorded). Some clones in this sample may be carry-over from other donors' samples.

A few counts support this clonotype. The rearrangement uses TRBV29-1 and TRBJ2-5; D possibly matches TRBD1 or TRBD2 (5 bases each). CDR1 SQVTM and CDR2 ANQGSEA come from the germline V gene. V was clipped by 5 bases and J by 4 bases, with 14 bases between them. The CDR3 is made up of 13 amino acids. Written as DNA, the CDR3 is TGCAGCGTTTACCAGGGAGAGACAGAGACCCAGTACTTC. It encodes CSVYQGETETQYF. The full variable domain, in which reference TRBV29-1 and TRBJ2-5 provide the parts outside the CDR3, is SAVISQKPSRDICQRGTSLTIQCQVDSQVTMMFWYRQQPGQSLTLIATANQGSEATYESGFVIDKFPISRPNLTFSTLTVSNMSPEDSSIYLCSVYQGETETQYFGPGTRLLVL.

J is TRBJ1-4 and V is TRBV12-3 or TRBV12-4; possible D gene TRBD1, 6 bases. This CDR3 region has 14 residues. CDR3 loop: CAITRGALNEKLFF. For the CDR3, the DNA is TGTGCGATAACCCGGGGGGCCCTTAATGAAAAACTGTTTTTT.

This clonotype was found once. V usage is TRBV11-3 and J usage is TRBJ1-6; possible D gene TRBD1, 5 bases. The CDR3 spans 14 residues. V was pared by 7 bases and J by 7 bases, with 14 bases between. Germline V gene lookup returns CDR1 SGHNT and CDR2 YENEEA. This CDR3 is CASKDGTPNSPLHF. Written as DNA, the CDR3 is TGTGCCAGCAAAGACGGGACGCCCAATTCACCCCTCCACTTT. Supplemented by reference TRBV11-3 and TRBJ1-6, the full variable domain reads EAGVVQSPRYKIIEKKQPVAFWCNPISGHNTLYWYLQNLGQGPELLIRYENEEAVDDSQLPKDRFSAERLKGVDSTLKIQPAELGDSAVYLCASKDGTPNSPLHFGNGTRLTVT.

V usage is TRBV29-1 and J usage is TRBJ1-2; tentatively, D is TRBD1 (5 bases). CDR1 SQVTM and CDR2 ANQGSEA come from the germline V gene. This CDR3 spans 13 amino acids. Deletions cut 4 bases from V and 8 bases from J, with 17 bases between. The CDR3, as DNA: TGCAGCGTTGGTGGCCGGCTACGGGACGGCTACACCTTC. It encodes CSVGGRLRDGYTF.

This clonotype showed up just a few times. The rearrangement uses TRBV12-3 or TRBV12-4 and TRBJ2-1; 7 nucleotides agree with TRBD2. J was trimmed by 2 bases and V by 5 bases; bases with no gene match: 9. The CDR3 runs 16 residues. The CDR3 region is CASSPAGGGAYNEQFF. The CDR3 coding sequence is TGTGCCAGCAGTCCCGCCGGGGGAGGGGCCTACAATGAGCAGTTCTTC.

By sample share, this clonotype is medium-sized. The rearrangement joins TRBV7-2 to TRBJ2-5, with D perhaps TRBD1 (6 bases). V was trimmed by 1 base and J by 2 bases, leaving 11 bases between them. Germline V lookup: CDR1 SGHTA, CDR2 FQGNSA. This CDR3 region has 15 residues. The CDR3 coding sequence is TGTGCCAGCAGCTTAGTAGGGGGTCTTCAAGAGACCCAGTACTTC. This gives the protein CASSLVGGLQETQYF.

The V gene is TRBV4-3, the J gene TRBJ2-2, with a possible D match to TRBD2 (7 bases). CDR1 and CDR2 (germline): LGHNA, YSLEER. Deletions cut 0 bases from V and 4 bases from J, with 12 bases between. The CDR3 totals 16 residues. CDR3 bases: TGCGCCAGCAGCCAAGATAGAGGGGGGGGCACCGGGGAGCTGTTTTTT. Amino acids: CASSQDRGGGTGELFF.

There are a few counts of this clonotype. The rearrangement uses TRBV7-2 and TRBJ2-2; D not resolved. The length of the CDR3 is 12 residues. The germline CDR1 and CDR2 sequences are SGHTA and FQGNSA. Trimming cost V 5 bases and J 3 bases, with 4 bases left between them. CDR3 protein: CASSGYTGELFF. CDR3 sequence (DNA): TGTGCCAGCAGCGGATACACCGGGGAGCTGTTTTTT.

V usage is TRBV20-1 and J usage is TRBJ2-7; D ambiguous. The CDR3 has 11 residues. Trimming took 5 bases from V and 6 from J, leaving 11 bases between them. Germline CDR1 is DFQATT and CDR2 is SNEGSKA (reference sequence). CDR3 residues: CSASAGPEQYF. CDR3 sequence (DNA): TGCAGTGCTTCGGCCGGGCCCGAGCAGTACTTC.

The chain recombines TRBV20-1 with TRBJ2-7; the match to TRBD2 covers 13 bases. Germline V gene sequence: CDR1 DFQATT, CDR2 SNEGSKA (reference sequence). The ends lost 5 bases at V and 0 bases at J; junction bases unmatched: 7. The CDR3 is 16 residues long. For the CDR3, the DNA is TGCAGTGCTCCATCACGGACTAGCGGGAGCTCCTACGAGCAGTACTTC. This encodes CSAPSRTSGSSYEQYF.

The rearrangement joins TRBV7-6 to TRBJ2-2, with TRBD1 identical over 8 bases. Germline V CDR1 and CDR2: SGHVS, FNYEAQ. The CDR3 spans 14 residues. The junction had 3 bases not matched to a gene; V was cut back by 6 bases and J by 3 bases. As DNA, the CDR3 is TGTGCCAGCAGACGGACAGGGTACACCGGGGAGCTGTTTTTT. Translated, it gives CASRRTGYTGELFF.

V gene TRBV2 combines with J gene TRBJ2-7, with 11 bases that match TRBD2. CDR3 size: 14 residues. The V gene's germline CDR1 is SNHLY and CDR2 FYNNEI. With 1 base clipped from V and 4 bases from J, the junction kept 0 bases outside the gene matches. CDR3 residues: CASSEGTSGYEQYF. CDR3 bases: TGTGCCAGCAGTGAAGGGACTAGCGGGTACGAGCAGTACTTC.

This clonotype was seen a few times. The chain couples TRBV19 to TRBJ1-1, with D uncertain. CDR1 LNHDA and CDR2 SQIVND come from the germline V gene (reference sequence). Trimming removed 8 bases from V and 0 bases from J, with 4 bases in between. The CDR3 is 11 amino acids. CDR3 protein: CASFVNTEAFF. For the CDR3, the DNA is TGTGCCAGTTTCGTGAACACTGAAGCTTTCTTT.

There are many counts of this clonotype. The chain recombines TRBV7-2 with TRBJ2-7, with 11 bases aligning to TRBD2. The CDR3 spans 15 residues. The V gene's germline CDR1 is SGHTA and CDR2 FQGNSA. Germline trimming cut 5 bases from V and 4 bases from J; bases unmatched to any gene: 7. The CDR3: CASSPRLAGSYEQYF. Here the CDR3 DNA reads TGTGCCAGCAGCCCCCGACTAGCGGGAAGTTACGAGCAGTACTTC.

In DNA form, the CDR3 reads TGTGCCAGCAGCTCAAGGACTAGCCCTTCGAAATACGAGCAGTACTTC. Translation gives CASSSRTSPSKYEQYF. V gene TRBV28 combines with J gene TRBJ2-7, with TRBD2 matching 8 bases. This CDR3 has 16 residues. Germline CDR1 and CDR2: MDHEN and SYDVKM. The trim removed 6 bases at V and 4 bases at J, leaving 14 bases unmatched.

The chain uses TRBV30 and TRBJ2-3, with TRBD2 as a possible D gene (6 bases). The V end lost 2 bases, the J end lost 2 bases, and 14 bases lay between the germline ends. The CDR3 covers 15 residues. Germline V lookup: CDR1 GTSNPN, CDR2 SVGIG (reference sequence). The CDR3 loop is CAWSILASNTDTQYF. The CDR3 DNA sequence: TGTGCCTGGAGTATTCTAGCGAGTAACACAGATACGCAGTATTTT.

This clonotype appeared many times. The V call is TRBV7-8, the J call TRBJ1-1; no clear D gene. This CDR3 comprises 16 residues. V was clipped by 4 bases and J by 1 base, with 16 bases between them. CDR1 SGHVS and CDR2 FQNEAQ come from the germline V gene. CDR3 sequence (DNA): TGTGCCAGCAGCTCCCCACAGCGAGAGGGGAACACTGAAGCTTTCTTT. The encoded protein is CASSSPQREGNTEAFF.

This clonotype was seen only a few times. The chain is built from TRBV4-3 and TRBJ1-1; D remains ambiguous. V was trimmed by 0 bases and J by 0 bases, leaving 11 bases between them. CDR3 length equals 16 residues. Germline CDR1 and CDR2: LGHNA and YSLEER. The CDR3 DNA sequence: TGCGCCAGCAGCCAAGAAGCCAGGAATGTGAACACTGAAGCTTTCTTT. This sequence encodes CASSQEARNVNTEAFF.

A few counts support this clonotype. The chain links TRBV7-2 to TRBJ2-2, with D possibly being TRBD1 (5 bases). V dropped 2 bases and J dropped 4 bases, with 14 bases sitting between them. The CDR3 consists of 16 residues. Germline CDR1 reads SGHTA; CDR2 reads FQGNSA. CDR3 in DNA: TGTGCCAGCAGCTTAAGTGGGGCTATATCCACCGGGGAGCTGTTTTTT. Protein sequence: CASSLSGAISTGELFF.

This clonotype was seen many times. This chain connects TRBV19 to TRBJ1-2; D is undetermined. Trimming cost V 8 bases and J 2 bases, with 15 bases left between them. Germline V gene lookup returns CDR1 LNHDA and CDR2 SQIVND (reference sequence). The CDR3 sequence is 14 residues long. This CDR3 is CASRPDPGNYGYTF. CDR3 nucleotides: TGTGCCAGTCGACCCGACCCGGGGAACTATGGCTACACCTTC.

The chain joins TRBV4-1 to TRBJ2-3, with TRBD2 identical over 7 bases. This CDR3 has 15 residues. Germline V gene lookup returns CDR1 MGHRA and CDR2 YSYEKL. V lost 4 bases and J lost 6; bases outside the gene matches: 10. DNA of the CDR3: TGCGCCAGCAGCCGTGGGAGGGCCCCCAGGGATACGCAGTATTTT. Translated, it gives CASSRGRAPRDTQYF.

DNA for the CDR3: TGTGCCAGTAGTATCCCAGGGGTGGGACAGCCCCAGCATTTT. Its translation: CASSIPGVGQPQHF. The gene calls are TRBV19 and TRBJ1-5, with a tentative D call TRBD1 (6 bases). The CDR3 has 14 residues. V was cut by 3 bases and J by 7 bases, with 13 bases left in between. From germline, CDR1 is LNHDA and CDR2 SQIVND (reference sequence).

This chain joins TRBV27 and TRBJ2-1, with D perhaps matching TRBD1 (5 bases). Germline loops: CDR1 MNHEY, CDR2 SMNVEV (reference sequence). V dropped 3 bases and J dropped 3 bases, with 9 bases sitting between them. This CDR3 spans 14 amino acids. CDR3 amino acids: CASSLGRDYNEQFF. The CDR3 DNA is TGTGCCAGCAGTTTGGGCAGGGACTACAATGAGCAGTTCTTC.

V is TRBV20-1 and J is TRBJ2-3; 11 nucleotides agree with TRBD2. The CDR3 length is 15 residues. CDR1 and CDR2 (germline): DFQATT, SNEGSKA (reference sequence). For the CDR3, the DNA is TGCAAGGGTGGACTAGCGGGTCACTCCACAGATACGCAGTATTTT. Translated, it gives CKGGLAGHSTDTQYF.

The V gene is TRBV5-6, the J gene TRBJ2-7; D not resolved. V gave up 4 bases and J gave up 3 bases, with 5 bases separating them. This CDR3 has 11 amino acids. Germline-derived CDR1 and CDR2 are SGHDT and YYEEEE. CDR3 in DNA: TGTGCCAGCAGCACCAACTACGAGCAGTACGTC. Protein sequence: CASSTNYEQYV.